The clone carrying this T cell receptor beta chain appeared a few times. Antigen: not known. The data are from a study of post-analysis software for immune sequencing data. At the level of the study: The study covered relapsing-remitting, secondary progressive and progressive-relapsing courses of multiple sclerosis. Points from the study as a whole: Analysis by F measure revealed that same-batch samples clustered strongly together. Relative to controls, patients had several TRBV segments at higher frequency, with TRBV5-6, TRBV5-1 and TRBV20-1 among these. Among multiple sclerosis patients, normalized Chao1 diversity was significantly below that of controls.

Built from TCR beta cDNA, the libraries had unique molecular identifiers in them. Input amounts of 1 to 10 million T cells were used. These gave around 500,000 cDNA molecules, so each molecule approximated one T cell. TCRdb reprocessed the PCR reads with MiXCR, giving one entry per CDR3 protein. This sample has around 770,000 distinct CDR3 sequences, with about 45% found just once. Germline-derived CDR1 and CDR2 are MGHDK and SYGVNS. With 2 bases removed from V and 3 bases from J, the gap between germline ends came to 5 bases. The CDR3 spans 12 residues. Sequenced input: blood. This TCR was sampled from a girl aged 10 to 17 with multiple sclerosis. The rearrangement joins TRBV25-1 to TRBJ2-7; D uncertain. DNA of the CDR3: TGTGCCAGCAGTGAAAACGGCTACGAGCAGTACTTC. Translation gives CASSENGYEQYF.